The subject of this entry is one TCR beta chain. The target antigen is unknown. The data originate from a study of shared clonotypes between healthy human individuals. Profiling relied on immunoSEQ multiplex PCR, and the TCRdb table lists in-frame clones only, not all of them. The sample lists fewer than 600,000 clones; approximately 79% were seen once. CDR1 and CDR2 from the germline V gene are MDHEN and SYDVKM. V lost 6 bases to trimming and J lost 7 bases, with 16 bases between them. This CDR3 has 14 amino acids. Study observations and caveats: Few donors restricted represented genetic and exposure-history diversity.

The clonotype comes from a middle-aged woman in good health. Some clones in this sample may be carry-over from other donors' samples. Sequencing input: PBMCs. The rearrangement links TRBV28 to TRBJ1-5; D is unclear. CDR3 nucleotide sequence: TGTGCCAGCAGCAAAACGATGGACGGGCAGCCCCAGCATTTT. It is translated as CASSKTMDGQPQHF.